The clone carrying this T cell receptor (beta chain) was observed at least ten times. It was RNA transcripts that yielded the amplified TCR beta CDR3 regions. Carried out on the TCR CDR3, a first-round RT-PCR used the HTBI primer set. TCRdb re-called the multiplex PCR reads with MiXCR, one entry per CDR3 protein. The sample gives 450,000 to 700,000 distinct CDR3 sequences, roughly 50% of which show up once; under 20% is in the top ten. The data are from a study of T cells in Graves' hyperthyroidism and ophthalmopathy. Germline V lookup: CDR1 SNHLY, CDR2 FYNNEI. The CDR3 is made up of 14 amino acids. The V and J ends lost 7 bases and 0 bases respectively, with 12 bases between them.

Sequencing was done on a sample of peripheral blood or thyroid tissue (not recorded which). V gene TRBV2 combines with J gene TRBJ1-2; D unclear. The TCR comes from an adult woman with Graves' disease, either hyperthyroidism or ophthalmopathy (not recorded which). DNA for the CDR3: TGTGCCAGCAAGGGCGGTCTAGCTAACTATGGCTACACCTTC. This translates into CASKGGLANYGYTF.